The text below deals with one T cell receptor beta chain. This record belongs to a study of CD8+ T cells in alopecia areata. Treatment given: oral pan-JAK inhibitor, 5-10 mg twice daily. RNA extraction and reverse transcription yielded cDNA as sequencing template. Only in-frame clones appear in the TCRdb table, and some are missing; sequencing was by immunoSEQ multiplex PCR. Among 120,000 to 150,000 clones listed, about 86% were seen once. V was trimmed by 3 bases and J by 0 bases, leaving 12 bases between them. Germline V lookup: CDR1 MGHDK, CDR2 SYGVNS. This CDR3 is 15 amino acids long. This clonotype was obtained from a human donor with alopecia areata. The J gene is TRBJ2-7, the V gene TRBV25-1, with a possible D match to TRBD2 (5 bases). The material sequenced was CD8+ T cells sorted from blood, taken at week 4, from a patient treated with tofacitinib. The CDR3 DNA sequence: TGTGCCAGCAGTGACCCTTCCCGGGGCTCCTACGAGCAGTACTTC. Its protein is CASSDPSRGSYEQYF.